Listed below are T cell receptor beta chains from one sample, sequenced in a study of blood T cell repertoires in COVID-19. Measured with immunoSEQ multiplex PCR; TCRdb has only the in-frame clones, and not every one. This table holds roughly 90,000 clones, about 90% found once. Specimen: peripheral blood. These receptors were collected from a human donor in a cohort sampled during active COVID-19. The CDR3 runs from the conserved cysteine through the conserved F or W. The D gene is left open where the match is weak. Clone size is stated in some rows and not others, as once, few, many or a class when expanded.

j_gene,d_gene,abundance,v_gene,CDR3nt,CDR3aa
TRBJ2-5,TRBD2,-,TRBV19,TGTGCCAGTAGTATAGCCGGGACTAGTTTCCAGACCCAGTACTTC,CASSIAGTSFQTQYF
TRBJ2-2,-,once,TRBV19,TGTGCCAGCCTCAGACCCGGGACTCTCGGGGAGCTGTTTTTT,CASLRPGTLGELFF
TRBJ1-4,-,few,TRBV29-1,TGCAGCGCTGGACTGGGGGCAGATGAAAAACTGTTTTTT,CSAGLGADEKLFF
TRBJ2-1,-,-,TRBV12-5,TGTGCTAGTGGTTTGCCCAACGGCAATGAGCAGTTCTTC,CASGLPNGNEQFF
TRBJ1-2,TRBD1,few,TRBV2,TGTGCCAGCATAGGGACAGGGGCTACCTATGGCTACACCTTC,CASIGTGATYGYTF
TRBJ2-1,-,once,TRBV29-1,TGCAGCGTTGAACCTCAGGGCCTTGATGAGCAGTTCTTC,CSVEPQGLDEQFF
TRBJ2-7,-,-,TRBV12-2,TGTGCAAGTCGCTTTTCCCCGAGCCTCAACCACTACGAGCAGTACTTC,CASRFSPSLNHYEQYF
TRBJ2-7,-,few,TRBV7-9,TGTGCCAGCAGCCTCGTGGCCCGCGGCTACGAGCAGTACTTC,CASSLVARGYEQYF
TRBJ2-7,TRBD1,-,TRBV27,TGTGCCAGCAGTGAGACAGGGGGTGAGGGCGAGCAGTACTTC,CASSETGGEGEQYF
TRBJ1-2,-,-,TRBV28,TGTGCCAGCAGTCTTCTTTCCTATGGCTACACCTTC,CASSLLSYGYTF
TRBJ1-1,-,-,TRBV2,TGTGCCAGCAGTGAACAGGGGACGACTGAAGCTTTCTTT,CASSEQGTTEAFF
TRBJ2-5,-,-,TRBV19,TGTGCCAGTACACGCAGGAGCCAAGAGGGAGAGACCCAGTACTTC,CASTRRSQEGETQYF
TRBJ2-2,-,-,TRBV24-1,TGTGCCACCAGTGAGCAGGGTATCGGGGAGCTGTTTTTT,CATSEQGIGELFF
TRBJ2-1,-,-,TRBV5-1,TGCGCCAGCATGCGAGACTATCCTTCTAGTCGGAATGAGCAGTTCTTC,CASMRDYPSSRNEQFF
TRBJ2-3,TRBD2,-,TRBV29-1,TGCAGCGTTGCCGGGACTACACGGGATACGCAGTATTTT,CSVAGTTRDTQYF
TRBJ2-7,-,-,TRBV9,TGTGCCAGCAGCCCGACGGGTACCTACGAGCAGTACTTC,CASSPTGTYEQYF
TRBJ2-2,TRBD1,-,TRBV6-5,TGTGCCAGTACCTGGGACAGGGCTACCGGGGAGCTGTTTTTT,CASTWDRATGELFF
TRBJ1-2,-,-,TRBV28,TGTGCCACCCTGAGGGAGGGCTACACCTTC,CATLREGYTF
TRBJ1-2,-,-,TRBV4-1,TGCGCCAGCAGTCCCGGGCAGGGTAGCCTAGGTTATGGCTACACCTTC,CASSPGQGSLGYGYTF
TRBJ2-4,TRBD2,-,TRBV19,TGTGCCAGTAGTTGGGACTACCGGGCCAAAAACATTCAGTACTTC,CASSWDYRAKNIQYF
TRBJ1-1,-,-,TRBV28,TGTGCCAGCGTCCAGGGCAGGACTGAAGCTTTCTTT,CASVQGRTEAFF
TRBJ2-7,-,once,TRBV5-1,TGCGCCAGCAGCTTGGGAGGCAGGGAATTTGAGGTGCAGTACTTC,CASSLGGREFEVQYF
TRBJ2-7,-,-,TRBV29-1,TGCAGCGTTGAATATGGAACTAGAAGGTCCTACGAGCAGTACTTC,CSVEYGTRRSYEQYF
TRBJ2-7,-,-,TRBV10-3,TGTGCCATCAGTGACGGGGTCCTTGGGCAACACGAGCAGTACTTC,CAISDGVLGQHEQYF
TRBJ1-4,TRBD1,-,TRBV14,TGTGCCAGCAGCTCAGGACAGGCTCGTAATGAAAAACTGTTTTTT,CASSSGQARNEKLFF
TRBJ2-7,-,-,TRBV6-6,TGTGCCAGCAGTTACTCGTCGTACTACGAGCAGTACTTC,CASSYSSYYEQYF
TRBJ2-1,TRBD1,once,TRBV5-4,TGTGCCAGCAGCATCACCGGGACAGGGACCTACAATGAGCAGTTCTTC,CASSITGTGTYNEQFF
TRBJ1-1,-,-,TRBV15,TGTGCCACCAGCAGAGAGGGGTACAGGGAGGGGGCTGAAGCTTTCTTT,CATSREGYREGAEAFF
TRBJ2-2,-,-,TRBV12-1,TGTGCCAGCCCACTGTCCCGGGAGCTGTTTTTT,CASPLSRELFF
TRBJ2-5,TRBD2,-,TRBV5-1,TGCGCCAGCAGCATAGGGACTAGCGGGAGTGGAGAGACCCAGTACTTC,CASSIGTSGSGETQYF
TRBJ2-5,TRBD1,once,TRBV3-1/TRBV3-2,TGTGCCAGCAGGGACAGGGCAGAGACCCAGTACTTC,CASRDRAETQYF
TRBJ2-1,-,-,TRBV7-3,TGTGCCAGCAGCGACAAGAACAATGAGCAGTTCTTC,CASSDKNNEQFF
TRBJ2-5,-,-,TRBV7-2,TGTGCCAGCAGCGTATATGGACAAGTCCAAGAGGCCCAGTACTTC,CASSVYGQVQEAQYF
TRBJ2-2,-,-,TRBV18,TGTGCCAGCTCATCACCTGGGACTGGCGGGATGAACACCGGGGAGCTGTTTTTT,CASSSPGTGGMNTGELFF
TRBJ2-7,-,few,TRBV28,TGTGCCAGCAGTCCCCTCGGGGGGCGGGAAGGCTACGAGCAGTACTTC,CASSPLGGREGYEQYF
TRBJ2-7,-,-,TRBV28,TGTGCCAGCAGTCCCCCGGGGAACGAGCAGTACTTC,CASSPPGNEQYF
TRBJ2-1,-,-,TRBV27,TGTGCCAGCAGGCGGACAGAGAGGAATGAGCAGTTCTTC,CASRRTERNEQFF
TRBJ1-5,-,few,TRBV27,TGTGCCAGCAGGTCCGCGTCGGGTCAGCCCCAGCATTTT,CASRSASGQPQHF
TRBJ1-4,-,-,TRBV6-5,TGTGCCAGCAGCCTCCAGAGAGGGATAGATGAAAAACTGTTTTTT,CASSLQRGIDEKLFF
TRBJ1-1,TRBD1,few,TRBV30,TGTGCCTGGAGTGTTCCACCCCCCTACAGGGGTCGAGCTTTCTTT,CAWSVPPPYRGRAFF
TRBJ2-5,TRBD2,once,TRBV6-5,TGTGCCAGCAGTTCCGGGACTAGTGAAGAGACCCAGTACTTC,CASSSGTSEETQYF
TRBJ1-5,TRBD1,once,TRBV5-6,TGTGCCAGCAGCTCCCGGACAGGGGGCTTGAGCAATCAGCCCCAGCATTTT,CASSSRTGGLSNQPQHF
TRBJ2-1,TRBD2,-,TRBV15,TGTGCCACCAGCAGAGATGTACTGGGGCTAGCGGTCAATGAGCAGTTCTTC,CATSRDVLGLAVNEQFF
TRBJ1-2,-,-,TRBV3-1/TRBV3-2,TGTGCCAGCAGCCAAGATGGGGGCGTCGGCTATGGCTACACCTTC,CASSQDGGVGYGYTF
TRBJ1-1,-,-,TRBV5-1,TGCGCCAGCAGCTTGGAGGCAGGGCGCAGGAACACTGAAGCTTTCTTT,CASSLEAGRRNTEAFF
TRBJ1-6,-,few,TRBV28,TGTGCCAGCAGTTTACAGGGGTTCACCCTCCACTTT,CASSLQGFTLHF